This T cell receptor (beta chain) came from a study of blood T cells in healthy people across ages (dated by TCRdb to about 2015). Describing the broader study: In model experiments, roughly one uniquely barcoded TCR beta cDNA molecule per two T cells was captured by template switching. The study measured age-related changes in TCR beta repertoire diversity using deep sequencing normalized with unique cDNA molecular identifiers. The donors were divided into four age groups: young (average roughly 17 years), middle-aged (about 40), aged (roughly 60) and long-lived (about 84). To avoid experimental bias, donors of different ages were randomly spread across the sequencing lanes. Using the same blood draw, the study looked at two additional independent replicas of 1 million unique cDNA reads for two donors, one aged 18 to 30 and the other aged 80 or older. General study outcomes and caveats: Observed TCR beta diversity correlated strongly with the percentage of naive T cells measured by flow cytometry. Compared with the aged group, the long-lived group had more naive CD4+ T cells, fewer expanded clones and increased TCR diversity, suggesting age selection. Estimates of total diversity based on one million sequenced T cells were regarded as lower bounds and as underestimates. Observed TCR beta diversity per million T cells fell roughly linearly with age, and a significant reduction was already apparent by age around 36. Donor CMV infection status was unknown, potentially confounding age-related changes in expanded clonotypes. Conclusive comparison of naive and antigen-experienced compartments was prevented by the profiling of bulk unsorted PBMCs.

Library preparation employed 5' RACE. TCRdb shows the sequencer as Illumina HiSeq 2500. The second PCR ran for roughly 6 to 11 cycles and used a J-beta primer mix along with a sample-barcoded 5' primer. A template-switch 5' adaptor carrying 12 random nucleotides introduced a unique molecular identifier onto each TCR beta cDNA molecule. Each sample yielded at least 3 million CDR3-containing paired-end reads. All of the RNA was converted into first-strand cDNA using the Mint cDNA synthesis kit, with a TRBC-specific oligonucleotide serving as the primer. Following uracil-DNA glycosylase treatment, a first 18-cycle PCR with universal primers M1SS and BC2_uni_R was performed on all cDNA. The original pipeline was this. Each sample was normalized by randomly selecting 1 million high-quality reads, each carrying a distinct molecular identifier. Reads with shared molecular identifiers were discarded instead of being binned into consensus sequences. MiTCR, set to a Q25 quality threshold and the strictest error-elimination algorithm, was used for CDR3 identification, clonotype clustering and error correction. Lower-bound total TCR beta diversity was estimated with a nonparametric unseen species model using Euler transformation. TCRdb reworked the public reads: Q25 trimming with fastp, MiXCR clone assembly, productive beta chains retained. When rows share a CDR3 protein, they turn into one entry using the most common DNA and genes. The V and J calls and clone size come from TCRdb's table, not from the authors' own analysis. The sample records hundreds of thousands of distinct CDR3 sequences, more than 40% of which are singletons. Around 21% of the sample is held by the ten biggest clonotypes.

Donors were roughly 40 systemically healthy Caucasian individuals from Russia aged roughly 6 to 95 years. Each donor gave about 9.8 milliliters of peripheral blood, drawn into EDTA-treated Vacutainer tubes. Ficoll-Paque density-gradient centrifugation was used to isolate PBMCs, with at least 7 million obtained per sample. Trizol reagent was used to extract total RNA from PBMCs, with at least 6 micrograms per sample. Naive CD45RAhigh/CD27high T cell percentages were measured by flow cytometry on a PBMC aliquot from every donor. This clonotype has a handful of counts. It lacks a known antigen. There are no base qualities to consult, and no much larger clone falls within one base. The CDR3 covers 14 residues, taking in both the cysteine and the phenylalanine. Just CDR3 DNA is preserved here, 42 bases in frame from base 1. From the germline V gene (reference sequence), CDR1 is LGHDT and CDR2 is YNNKEL. Trimming at the junction amounts to 4 bases on V and 6 bases on J, and the germline ends lie 12 bases apart.

The chain couples TRBV3-1 to TRBJ2-2; the D gene lacks a confident call. Source material: blood. The sequence came from a man aged 60-69 years in good health. The CDR3 region reads CASSPTGLAGELFF. The nucleotide sequence reads TGTGCCAGCAGCCCGACCGGGCTCGCCGGGGAGCTGTTTTTT.